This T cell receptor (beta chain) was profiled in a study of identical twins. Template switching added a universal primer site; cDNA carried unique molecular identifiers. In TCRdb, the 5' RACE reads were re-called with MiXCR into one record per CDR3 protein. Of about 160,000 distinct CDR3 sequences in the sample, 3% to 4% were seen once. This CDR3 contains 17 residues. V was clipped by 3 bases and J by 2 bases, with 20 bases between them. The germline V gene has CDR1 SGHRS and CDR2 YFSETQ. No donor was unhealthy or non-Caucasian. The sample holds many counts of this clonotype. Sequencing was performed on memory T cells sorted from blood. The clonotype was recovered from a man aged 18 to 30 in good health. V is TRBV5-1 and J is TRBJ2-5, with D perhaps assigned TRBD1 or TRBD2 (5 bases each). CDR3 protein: CASSSAEPPGPQETQYF. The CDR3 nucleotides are TGCGCCAGCAGCTCGGCAGAGCCTCCGGGGCCTCAAGAGACCCAGTACTTC.